The sequence of this T cell receptor beta chain was determined in a study of vaccination effects on CD4 cells after COVID-19. Study-level results: Common cold coronavirus cross-reactivity was shown by only 1 of 255 vaccine-induced clones in healthy vaccinees. Substantial clonal contraction characterized both infection- and vaccine-induced clones late after vaccination.

Trimming took off 0 bases at V and 3 bases at J, with 13 bases between the two ends. CDR3 length: 16 amino acids. Germline CDR1 is SGDLS and CDR2 is YYNGEE. Generated by immunoSEQ multiplex PCR, the TCRdb table keeps only in-frame clones and is missing some. The sample yields 25,000 to 30,000 clones, around 75% seen once. Within the ViraFEST assay, antigen-specific CD4+ T cells underwent expansion with viral peptide pools prior to sequencing. The authors isolated CD4+ T cells after approximately 9 days of culture. Vaccine recipients lacked prior SARS-CoV-2 infection and had negative nucleocapsid antibodies. Each culture well received a few million PBMC. These cells were then cultured in IMDM with around 9.6 IU/ml IL-2 and around 10 ug/ml peptides. Days 3 and 7 saw half the medium replaced with IL-2 medium. Notes on this clone: Its antigen is undetermined.

The sequencing used CD4+ T cells from PBMCs cultured with SARS-CoV-2 spike peptides, collected before COVID-19 vaccination. The chain combines TRBV9 with TRBJ2-4; D unclear. The TCR comes from a human donor who received a COVID-19 vaccine. The CDR3 DNA reads TGTGCCAGCAGCGTAGGTAGCAGCTGGGGCAAAAACATTCAGTACTTC. Encoded protein: CASSVGSSWGKNIQYF.